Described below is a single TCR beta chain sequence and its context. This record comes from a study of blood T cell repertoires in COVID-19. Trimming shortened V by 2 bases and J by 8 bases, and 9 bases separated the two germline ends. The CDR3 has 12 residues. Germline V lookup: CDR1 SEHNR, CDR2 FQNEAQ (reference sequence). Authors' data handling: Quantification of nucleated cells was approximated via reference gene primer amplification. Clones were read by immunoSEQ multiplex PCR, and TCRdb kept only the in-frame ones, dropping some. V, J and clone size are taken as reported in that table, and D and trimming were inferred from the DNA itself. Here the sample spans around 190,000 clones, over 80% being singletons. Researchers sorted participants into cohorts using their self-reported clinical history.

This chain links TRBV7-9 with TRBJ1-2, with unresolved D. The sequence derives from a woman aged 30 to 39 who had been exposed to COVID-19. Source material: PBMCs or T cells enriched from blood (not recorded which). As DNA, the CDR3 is TGTGCCAGCAGCTTAAGTGCGGGGGGCTACACCTTC. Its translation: CASSLSAGGYTF. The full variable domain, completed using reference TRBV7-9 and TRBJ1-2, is DTGVSQNPRHKITKRGQNVTFRCDPISEHNRLYWYRQTLGQGPEFLTYFQNEAQLEKSRLLSDRFSAERPKGSFSTLEIQRTEQGDSAMYLCASSLSAGGYTFGSGTRLTVV.